The T cell receptor beta chain described here comes from a study of T cell repertoires in cytomegalovirus infection. Study context: Alongside well-studied HLA-B-restricted CMV epitopes, recently identified HLA-C-restricted CMV epitopes were also used. Evidence of both CMV infection and a matching HLA type came from public TCR beta signatures. Regarding the study as a whole: The study identified carriers of CMV plus the relevant HLA from cumulative public TCR beta family frequency.

Each CDR3 protein gets one entry after TCRdb re-called the reads with MiXCR. This sample has roughly 800,000 distinct CDR3 sequences, with 25% to 35% found just once. With regard to this clonotype: The antigen is unknown.

There are 16 residues in the CDR3. The V gene lost 7 bases and the J gene lost 1 base, with 19 bases spanning the gap. Per the germline V gene, CDR1 is SNHLY and CDR2 is FYNNEI. The chain employs TRBV2 and TRBJ1-1, with D perhaps TRBD1 (6 bases). The clonotype originates from a human donor in good health (CMV status not recorded). Some clones in this sample may be carry-over from other donors' samples. This specimen consisted of cultured CD8+ T cells from PBMCs, obtained from culture after CMV antigen stimulation. CDR3 sequence: CASNGPRTAQNTEAFF. The CDR3 DNA sequence: TGTGCCAGCAATGGCCCCCGGACAGCCCAGAACACTGAAGCTTTCTTT.